The next 6 T cell receptor beta chains were all read from a single sample in a study of blood T cell repertoires in COVID-19. Produced via immunoSEQ multiplex PCR; TCRdb's table is partial and in-frame only. The table records about 250,000 clones, roughly nine tenths of them present only once. The sequenced material came from PBMCs or T cells enriched from blood (not recorded which). The receptors were sampled from a woman in her 30s with acute COVID-19.

This clone occurred once. The gene calls are TRBV7-9 and TRBJ1-5; TRBD1 matches 10 bases. Trimming cost V 3 bases and J 5 bases; bases outside gene matches: 10. This CDR3 is built from 17 residues. The germline gives CDR1 SEHNR, CDR2 FQNEAQ (reference sequence). The CDR3 sequence: CASSLGQGIFGDQPQHF. CDR3 bases: TGTGCCAGCAGCTTGGGACAGGGGATCTTTGGGGATCAGCCCCAGCATTTT.

This chain links TRBV6-2 or TRBV6-3 with TRBJ2-1; TRBD2 might be the D (6 bases). The CDR3 has 18 residues. Trimming took 0 bases from V and 6 from J, leaving 21 bases between them. The germline CDR1 and CDR2 sequences are MNHEY and SVGEGT. The CDR3 DNA follows: TGTGCCAGCAGTTACTCCTACCTTTCGGGCGGGGCCCCCAATGAGCAGTTCTTC. This codes for CASSYSYLSGGAPNEQFF.

This rearrangement joins TRBV5-1 to TRBJ2-2; 9 bases map to TRBD1. The germline CDR1 and CDR2 sequences are SGHRS and YFSETQ. The CDR3 covers 14 residues. V was clipped by 3 bases and J by 6 bases; unmatched bases: 3. The DNA of the CDR3 is TGCGCCAGCAGCTCGGGACAGGGATCCGGGGAGCTGTTTTTT. Translated: CASSSGQGSGELFF. Combining the CDR3 with reference TRBV5-1 and TRBJ2-2 gives the whole variable domain KAGVTQTPRYLIKTRGQQVTLSCSPISGHRSVSWYQQTPGQGLQFLFEYFSETQRNKGNFPGRFSGRQFSNSRSEMNVSTLELGDSALYLCASSSGQGSGELFFGEGSRLTVL.

The chain has TRBV5-5 and TRBJ1-6, with D hard to call. V was clipped by 5 bases and J by 3 bases, with 9 bases between them. This CDR3 has 14 amino acids. Germline assignment: CDR1 SGHKS and CDR2 YYEKEE (reference sequence). The CDR3 protein is CASSLQFYNSPLHF. CDR3 in DNA: TGTGCCAGCAGTCTACAGTTCTATAATTCACCCCTCCACTTT.

DNA of the CDR3: TGTGCCAGCAGCTCCCCCACAGCCTATCCAAATTCACCCCTCCACTTT. Protein: CASSSPTAYPNSPLHF. This chain joins TRBV7-2 and TRBJ1-6; D gene ambiguous. The CDR3 is made up of 16 amino acids. CDR1 SGHTA and CDR2 FQGNSA come from the germline V gene. Between the trimmed V and J ends, which lost 4 bases and 7 bases, there was a span of 17 bases.

The genes are TRBV4-1 and TRBJ2-3; 9 bases agree with TRBD2. Trimming took 6 bases from V and 0 from J; bases not matched to a gene: 7. The CDR3 covers 16 residues. CDR1 MGHRA and CDR2 YSYEKL come from the germline V gene. Written as DNA, the CDR3 is TGCGCCAGCAGTCTAGCGGGGCGTACTAGCACAGATACGCAGTATTTT. Amino acid sequence: CASSLAGRTSTDTQYF.